This record looks at one T cell receptor (beta chain) sequence and its context. Its antigen is still unknown. The CDR3 is made up of 14 amino acids. CDR1 and CDR2 (germline): MNHNS, SASEGT. Trimming shortened V by 3 bases and J by 2 bases, and 9 bases separated the two germline ends. A second PCR of roughly 6 to 12 cycles used a sample-barcoded 5' primer and a J-beta primer mix. Each cDNA molecule, via a template-switch adaptor with 12 random nucleotides, was tagged. Each CDR3 protein is one row after TCRdb ran MiXCR on the 5' RACE reads. This sample has hundreds of thousands of distinct CDR3 sequences, with around 34% found just once. This specimen belongs to a study of blood T cells in healthy people across ages. Each sample yielded at least 6 micrograms of PBMC total RNA. Findings of the study overall: Naive CD4+ cell counts and diversity both ran higher in long-lived than in aged donors. Observed TCR beta diversity per million T cells went down as age went up. This fall followed a roughly linear course with age.

The sequence was collected from a man aged 18 to 29 in good health. Sequencing input: blood. V and J are TRBV6-1 and TRBJ2-3; no reliable D call. CDR3 sequence (DNA): TGTGCCAGCAGTGAGTTCCAGCCCACAGATACGCAGTATTTT. Translating it yields CASSEFQPTDTQYF.